This TCR beta chain derives from a study of early T cells in non-severe SARS-CoV-2 infection. With 4 bases removed from V and 2 bases from J, the gap between germline ends came to 11 bases. CDR1 is MRHNA, CDR2 SNTAGT, per germline. The CDR3 runs 14 residues. TCRdb recomputed calls from the 5' RACE reads with MiXCR, one row per CDR3 protein. The table has approximately 75,000 distinct CDR3 sequences, 4.6% seen once. The chain employs TRBV6-4 and TRBJ1-1, with D possibly TRBD1 on 5 matching bases. This clonotype was sampled from an adult who was a healthcare worker with PCR-confirmed SARS-CoV-2 infection or an uninfected control (not recorded which). The donor label of this sample is uncertain. This sample comprised whole blood, obtained at baseline. The CDR3, as DNA: TGTGCCAGCAGTGGGGCAGGACATAACACTGAAGCTTTCTTT. It encodes CASSGAGHNTEAFF.